This record covers a single T cell receptor (beta chain). The antigen is not known. The sample comes from a study of shared clonotypes between healthy human individuals. Overall study findings and caveats: Among donors, sharing of clonotypes was expected to be affected by sequencing depth.

CDR3 length: 13 residues. Germline CDR1 reads SGHTA; CDR2 reads FQGNSA. Trimming removed 5 bases at V and 4 bases at J, with 8 bases between. Healthy HIV-negative adults with no recent acute infections or vaccinations were recruited as donors. Genomic DNA came from tens of millions of PBMCs in unsorted samples. As handled by the study authors: For the immunoSEQ data, sequences were junction-only without quality scores, so filtering differed. Sequencing used immunoSEQ multiplex PCR; TCRdb keeps in-frame clones, though not all of them. V and J calls and clone size come straight from that table; D and trimming were deduced from the DNA. The table shows approximately 470,000 clones, with around 73% occurring only once.

Sequencing input: PBMCs. The V call is TRBV7-2, the J call TRBJ2-2; the D is unclear. The TCR comes from a woman between 40 and 50 years old in good health. Some clones in this sample may be carry-over from other donors' samples. For the CDR3, the DNA is TGTGCCAGCAGCCCCCCGGTCACCGGGGAGCTGTTTTTT. It specifies CASSPPVTGELFF.